These 3 T cell receptor beta chains originate from one sample sequenced in a study of radiation and T cells in renal cell carcinoma. Time point defined: baseline pretreatment blood. As to treatment: 15 Gy SBRT to primary tumor, nephrectomy 4 weeks later. Method: immunoSEQ multiplex PCR; TCRdb's copy keeps in-frame clones and lacks some. The data show about 61,000 clones, 65% to 80% seen once. Sequenced here: blood, sampled from a patient whose treatment included radiotherapy and nephrectomy. Every receptor here comes from a man aged 55 to 69 with renal cell carcinoma.

The rearrangement uses TRBV6-1 and TRBJ2-7; a possible D gene is TRBD1 (6 bases). Looked up from germline, CDR1 is MNHNS and CDR2 is SASEGT. This CDR3 region has 13 residues. Trimming removed 3 bases at V and 7 bases at J, with 13 bases between. CDR3 in amino acids: CASSEARQAEQYF. DNA for the CDR3: TGTGCCAGCAGTGAGGCCAGACAGGCTGAGCAGTACTTC.

The CDR3 loop reads CASRGASLNTGELFF. CDR3 bases: TGTGCCAGCAGGGGGGCTAGCTTAAACACCGGGGAGCTGTTTTTT. The chain employs TRBV2 and TRBJ2-2; D is perhaps TRBD1 (6 bases). The germline gives CDR1 SNHLY, CDR2 FYNNEI. V was pared by 6 bases and J by 2 bases, with 13 bases between. The CDR3 contains 15 residues. The full variable domain, rest sourced from reference TRBV2 and TRBJ2-2, is EPEVTQTPSHQVTQMGQEVILRCVPISNHLYFYWYRQILGQKVEFLVSFYNNEISEKSEIFDDQFSVERPDGSNFTLKIRSTKLEDSAMYFCASRGASLNTGELFFGEGSRLTVL.

This chain links TRBV5-8 with TRBJ1-1, with no clear D. The CDR3 contains 14 residues. Trimming cost V 1 base and J 1 base, with 8 bases left between them. Germline lookup yields CDR1 SGHTS and CDR2 YDEGEE. CDR3 protein: CASSLLRSNTEAFF. The CDR3 nucleotides are TGTGCCAGCAGCTTGCTTCGATCGAACACTGAAGCTTTCTTT.